This T cell receptor (beta chain) comes out of a study of human T cells and chemical hapten exposure. Study-level background: A patient group, mainly female, showed alopecia areata, totalis or universalis. Study conclusions and caveats: TCRs above 1 in 1000 frequency stayed constant with DPC sensitization.

Trimming took off 4 bases at V and 1 base at J, with 10 bases between the two ends. CDR1 and CDR2 from the germline V gene are SGHNT and YENEEA. There are 15 residues in the CDR3. Using its own MiXCR run on the RACE reads, TCRdb lists one record per CDR3 protein. The table lists roughly 90,000 distinct CDR3 sequences, approximately 10% of them singletons. Time point: patch test 3, about 24 weeks after DPC sensitization. Described treatment: therapeutic diphenylcyclopropenone sensitization with weekly scalp DPC. The authors' total RNA extraction used unfractionated whole blood. In the case of this clonotype: As yet, its antigen is unknown.

The clonotype comes from a woman in her twenties or thirties with alopecia areata. Some clones in this sample may be carry-over from other donors' samples. Source: whole blood, taken in connection with sensitization to the hapten diphenylcyclopropenone (DPC). The gene calls are TRBV11-3 and TRBJ2-2; D gene unclear. CDR3 loop: CASSSDTRNTGELFF. The CDR3 DNA follows: TGTGCCAGCAGCTCAGATACGAGGAACACCGGGGAGCTGTTTTTT.